Listed here are 16 T cell receptor beta chains from one sample, sequenced in a study of preoperative IRX-2 immunotherapy in early breast cancer (dated by TCRdb to about 2019). The library was prepared using the immunoSEQ multiplex PCR assay. TCRdb retrieved this table from immuneACCESS and kept in-frame rearrangements only. Not all clones are present; in checked studies, unresolved V genes account for under half, and no reason is known for the remainder. The sample records approximately 24,000 clones, roughly 90% of which are singletons. Around 27% of the sample goes to the ten largest clones. The treatment or condition label on this specimen signifies: preoperative locoregional IRX-2 cytokine immunotherapy. The source was tumor tissue, collected after IRX-2 immunotherapy. The receptors derive from a human donor with breast cancer.

The chain recombines TRBV5-6 with TRBJ1-3, with D hard to call. The CDR3 contains 14 residues. CDR1 and CDR2 from the germline V gene are SGHDT and YYEEEE. V lost 2 bases to trimming and J lost 4 bases, with 10 bases between them. CDR3 DNA: TGTGCCAGCAGCTTCAGCCTCTTAGGAAACACCATATATTTT. This encodes CASSFSLLGNTIYF.

This clone was seen only once. V and J are TRBV7-8 and TRBJ2-7; D is ambiguous. The germline V gene encodes CDR1 SGHVS and CDR2 FQNEAQ. V was shortened by 0 bases and J by 3 bases, with 6 bases between the two germline ends. The CDR3 runs 13 residues. DNA of the CDR3: TGTGCCAGCAGCTTAGCCCCAGTCTACGAGCAGTACGTC. Translating gives CASSLAPVYEQYV.

The chain combines TRBV10-3 with TRBJ2-5, with 7 bases matching TRBD1. The V segment lost 2 bases and the J segment 4 bases; nucleotides outside the gene matches: 10. From germline, CDR1 is ENHRY and CDR2 SYGVKD. CDR3 size: 16 residues. CDR3 residues: CAISEDLTGLGETQYF. In DNA form, the CDR3 reads TGTGCCATCAGTGAGGACTTGACAGGGCTTGGAGAGACCCAGTACTTC.

V usage is TRBV19 and J usage is TRBJ2-6; 9 bases fit TRBD1. V lost 0 bases to trimming and J lost 0 bases; unmatched junction nucleotides: 3. This CDR3 has 18 residues. The germline V gene encodes CDR1 LNHDA and CDR2 SQIVND (reference sequence). The DNA for the CDR3 is TGTGCCAGTAGTATAGAGACAGGGGGACCCTCTGGGGCCAACGTCCTGACTTTC. It codes for CASSIETGGPSGANVLTF.

This clone appeared a single time. This chain uses TRBV6-6 with TRBJ1-6; 9 nucleotides line up with TRBD1. Germline CDR1 and CDR2: MNHNY and SVGAGI (reference sequence). The CDR3 is 15 amino acids. V dropped 4 bases and J dropped 13; count of bases not matched to a gene: 11. The CDR3 here is CASSSTDRGHSPLHF. The DNA for the CDR3 is TGTGCCAGCAGTTCAACGGACAGGGGACATAGCCCCCTCCACTTT.

The rearrangement links TRBV5-1 to TRBJ1-2; D might be TRBD1 (5 bases). V was trimmed by 7 bases and J by 1 base, leaving 11 bases between them. The CDR3 length is 13 residues. Per germline, CDR1 SGHRS and CDR2 YFSETQ. CDR3 nucleotide sequence: TGCGCCAGCCGACAACAGGTTAACTATGGCTACACCTTC. Translating it yields CASRQQVNYGYTF.

J is TRBJ1-1 and V is TRBV2; D unresolved. Germline V gene lookup returns CDR1 SNHLY and CDR2 FYNNEI. CDR3 length: 18 residues. V dropped 3 bases and J dropped 0 bases, with 20 bases sitting between them. The CDR3, as DNA: TGTGCCAGCAGTGACTCCTCCCTCTCCCGAGCAGTGAACACTGAAGCTTTCTTT. Amino acids: CASSDSSLSRAVNTEAFF.

V usage is TRBV28 and J usage is TRBJ1-4; tentative D call: TRBD1 (6 bases). V gave up 6 bases and J gave up 7 bases, with 9 bases separating them. CDR3 length: 12 amino acids. Germline loops: CDR1 MDHEN, CDR2 SYDVKM. The CDR3 DNA reads TGTGCCAGCAGCCAGGGGCTTGAAAAACTGTTTTTT. Protein sequence: CASSQGLEKLFF.

CDR3 region: CASSEGRQGSSYNSPLHF. CDR3 DNA sequence: TGTGCCAGCAGTGAAGGACGACAGGGGAGCTCCTATAATTCACCCCTCCACTTT. The J gene is TRBJ1-6, the V gene TRBV6-1; 8 positions match TRBD1. The CDR3 length is 18 residues. V shed 1 base and J 0 bases; nucleotides not matched to a gene: 5. Per germline, CDR1 MNHNS and CDR2 SASEGT.

This chain connects TRBV15 to TRBJ1-2, with D perhaps matching TRBD1 (6 bases). V lost 6 bases and J 4 bases, leaving 15 bases between the germline ends. The CDR3 runs to 14 residues. Germline V gene data show CDR1 as LNHNV and CDR2 as YYDKDF (reference sequence). The CDR3: CATSQDRLFYGYTF. The DNA of the CDR3 is TGTGCCACCAGTCAGGACAGACTGTTCTATGGCTACACCTTC.

J is TRBJ1-2 and V is TRBV7-2; 8 bases map to TRBD1. CDR1 and CDR2 from the germline V gene are SGHTA and FQGNSA. The CDR3 is made up of 14 amino acids. Trimming at V came to 4 bases and at J to 6 bases, leaving 7 bases not matched to a gene. The CDR3 sequence: CASSSLDRVDGYTF. DNA for the CDR3: TGTGCCAGCAGCTCCTTGGACAGGGTAGATGGCTACACCTTC.

The chain links TRBV7-9 to TRBJ1-2; D might be TRBD1 (6 bases). Looked up from germline, CDR1 is SEHNR and CDR2 is FQNEAQ (reference sequence). With 3 bases removed from V and 7 bases from J, the gap between germline ends came to 12 bases. The CDR3 runs to 13 residues. The DNA for the CDR3 is TGTGCCAGCAGCTTCCCAGGGGAGGTTGGCTACACCTTC. Translating it yields CASSFPGEVGYTF.

V gene TRBV2 combines with J gene TRBJ2-1; TRBD1 aligns across 7 bases. The CDR3 contains 16 residues. The ends lost 0 bases at V and 8 bases at J; junction bases unmatched: 10. CDR1 and CDR2 (germline): SNHLY, FYNNEI. The DNA for the CDR3 is TGTGCCAGCAGTGAAGCGCTAGGGACAGTCCCCGATGAGCAGTTCTTC. This codes for CASSEALGTVPDEQFF.

The sample holds a few counts of this clone. Germline is not matched at one junction end, which may reflect a read error. The chain combines TRBV6-5 with TRBJ1-6; D is ambiguous. CDR1 is MNHEY, CDR2 SVGAGI, per germline. The CDR3 is 14 residues long. As DNA, the CDR3 is TGTGCCATCAGTGTTGAGGAGCCTAATTCACCCCTCCACTTT. This translates into CAISVEEPNSPLHF.

The chain is built from TRBV14 and TRBJ1-2; D is unclear. The CDR3 has 13 residues. Per the germline V gene, CDR1 is SGHDN and CDR2 is FVKESK. Trimming removed 1 base at V and 4 bases at J, with 7 bases between. This CDR3 reads CASSQGQFYGYTF. CDR3 sequence (DNA): TGTGCCAGCAGCCAAGGCCAGTTCTATGGCTACACCTTC.

This chain uses TRBV11-2 with TRBJ2-7, with D maybe TRBD2 (5 bases). Trimming took 4 bases from V and 3 from J, leaving 16 bases between them. Germline CDR1 SGHAT, CDR2 FQNNGV. The CDR3 extends over 15 amino acids. CDR3 sequence: CASSSPAEASYEQYF. CDR3 DNA: TGTGCCAGCAGCTCACCGGCGGAGGCCAGCTACGAGCAGTACTTC. The whole variable domain, remainder taken from reference TRBV11-2 and TRBJ2-7, is EAGVAQSPRYKIIEKRQSVAFWCNPISGHATLYWYQQILGQGPKLLIQFQNNGVVDDSQLPKDRFSAERLKGVDSTLKIQPAKLEDSAVYLCASSSPAEASYEQYFGPGTRLTVT.